This entry is about one T cell receptor (beta chain). Its antigen is not known. The table came from immunoSEQ multiplex PCR; TCRdb's copy has only in-frame clones and leaves some out. Here the sample spans roughly 84,000 clones, 80% to 90% being singletons. This specimen belongs to a study of T cell responses to AZD1222 COVID-19 vaccine. Overall study results and limits: The breadth and depth of Spike-specific TCRs increased once two AZD1222 doses had been given.

V lost 0 bases and J lost 3, with 11 bases in between. The CDR3 has 15 amino acids. Germline CDR1 reads LGHNA; CDR2 reads YNFKEQ. The chain joins TRBV4-2 to TRBJ1-1; D ambiguous. The receptor was isolated from an adult who received the AZD1222 COVID-19 vaccine. Material: peripheral blood, obtained 28 days after the second AZD1222 dose. The CDR3 DNA follows: TGTGCCAGCAGCCAAGAAGAGGAACGGGACACTGAAGCTTTCTTT. Translation gives CASSQEEERDTEAFF.